The 2 T cell receptor beta chains below were found in one sample sequenced in a study of vaccination and CD4 T cells after COVID-19. As for treatment: approximately 10-day PBMC culture with coronavirus spike peptide pools or control peptides (ViraFEST assay). The Oncomine TCR Beta short-read assay sequenced DNA from cultured CD4+ T cells. TCRdb ran MiXCR on the PCR reads and lists one entry per CDR3 protein. The data contain roughly 16,000 distinct CDR3 sequences, around 49% of them singletons. These receptors' targets are unknown. The sample comprised CD4+ T cells from blood, cultured in vitro. These receptors came from a human donor who had recovered from COVID-19.

This clonotype was recorded only once. The rearrangement joins TRBV27 to TRBJ2-4; 9 bases are a match to TRBD2. Per the germline V gene, CDR1 is MNHEY and CDR2 is SMNVEV (reference sequence). V shed 6 bases and J 3 bases; nucleotides not matched to a gene: 21. The CDR3 is made up of 20 amino acids. The CDR3 region is CASSPMPGDSGSWGKNIQYF. Written as DNA, the CDR3 is TGTGCCAGCAGCCCGATGCCCGGAGATAGCGGGAGTTGGGGCAAAAACATTCAGTACTTC.

This clonotype was counted between two and nine times. The CDR3 sequence is CASSVPRGTSHGYTF. The CDR3 DNA is TGTGCCAGCAGTGTCCCAAGGGGGACCAGCCATGGCTACACCTTC. This chain joins TRBV12-3 or TRBV12-4 and TRBJ1-2; TRBD1 might be the D (6 bases). Trimming pared 5 bases from V and 6 bases from J, leaving 19 bases between. This CDR3 contains 15 residues.